The 11 T cell receptor beta chains below all came from one sample that was sequenced in a study of response to subunit inactivated influenza vaccine. TCRdb redid the calling of the RT-PCR reads with MiXCR, one entry per CDR3 protein. This table has hundreds of thousands of distinct CDR3 sequences, roughly 12% appearing once. These data also formed part of another study, on T cells expressing NK-cell markers. That work adds: The authors made TCR beta cDNA libraries by 5'RACE template switching. This switching added a universal primer site and UMIs.

Specimen: PBMCs from blood, collected on the day of vaccination. The receptors come from a man in his forties or fifties who received an inactivated influenza vaccine.

Only a few counts were recorded for this clonotype. The chain employs TRBV24-1 and TRBJ2-1; D is possibly TRBD2 (6 bases). Trimming shortened V by 6 bases and J by 8 bases, and 13 bases separated the two germline ends. Germline assignment: CDR1 KGHDR and CDR2 SFDVKD. CDR3 size: 13 residues. The CDR3 DNA is TGTGCCACCAGTCGAGCCAGCGGGCATGAGCAGTTCTTC. Its protein product is CATSRASGHEQFF.

V usage is TRBV20-1 and J usage is TRBJ2-7; 9 nucleotides line up with TRBD1. The V gene's germline CDR1 is DFQATT and CDR2 SNEGSKA (reference sequence). This CDR3 has 14 residues. Losses at the gene ends were 5 bases for V and 5 bases for J; bases not matched to a gene: 10. The CDR3 DNA follows: TGCAGTGCTCCCCGAGTGACAGGGGGAAACGAGCAGTACTTC. It encodes CSAPRVTGGNEQYF.

This sequence joins TRBV12-3 or TRBV12-4 and TRBJ2-2, with D possibly being TRBD1 (6 bases). The CDR3 is made up of 17 amino acids. The V gene lost 5 bases and the J gene lost 2 bases, with 18 bases spanning the gap. The CDR3 spells CASSPYDGTPNTGELFF. CDR3 DNA: TGTGCCAGCAGTCCCTACGACGGGACACCTAACACCGGGGAGCTGTTTTTT.

V is TRBV5-6 and J is TRBJ2-2; TRBD2 matches 8 bases. The CDR3 has 17 amino acids. Looked up from germline, CDR1 is SGHDT and CDR2 is YYEEEE. V lost 0 bases to trimming and J lost 5 bases; unmatched junction nucleotides: 9. The CDR3 here is CASSLEVGLGITGELFF. Here the CDR3 DNA reads TGTGCCAGCAGCTTGGAGGTGGGACTAGGAATTACCGGGGAGCTGTTTTTT. Full variable domain (remainder filled in from reference TRBV5-6 and TRBJ2-2): DAGVTQSPTHLIKTRGQQVTLRCSPKSGHDTVSWYQQALGQGPQFIFQYYEEEERQRGNFPDRFSGHQFPNYSSELNVNALLLGDSALYLCASSLEVGLGITGELFFGEGSRLTVL.

This clonotype has a handful of counts. This sequence joins TRBV7-9 and TRBJ1-4; possibly TRBD1 for D (5 bases). The V gene lost 5 bases and the J gene lost 3 bases, with 13 bases spanning the gap. The CDR3 runs to 15 residues. CDR1 and CDR2 (germline): SEHNR, FQNEAQ (reference sequence). DNA of the CDR3: TGTGCCAGCAGCCCAATCGCGGGGGCTAATGAAAAACTGTTTTTT. It specifies CASSPIAGANEKLFF.

The chain carries TRBV5-5 and TRBJ1-1; D remains ambiguous. The CDR3 spans 14 residues. Germline V gives CDR1 SGHKS, CDR2 YYEKEE (reference sequence). Trimming removed 4 bases at V and 5 bases at J, with 15 bases between. The CDR3 loop is CASSALVSRTEAFF. CDR3 DNA sequence: TGTGCCAGCAGCGCCTTGGTGTCGCGGACTGAAGCTTTCTTT.

A single count supports this clonotype. The genes are TRBV6-5 and TRBJ2-5, with 7 bases fitting TRBD1. This CDR3 is 18 amino acids long. Trimming cost V 0 bases and J 5 bases; bases outside gene matches: 15. Germline V CDR1 and CDR2: MNHEY, SVGAGI. CDR3 residues: CASSYSLVRGGWGETQYF. CDR3 DNA sequence: TGTGCCAGCAGTTACTCGTTAGTGAGAGGGGGCTGGGGCGAGACCCAGTACTTC.

The chain uses TRBV11-1 and TRBJ2-1; the D is unclear. CDR3 size: 15 residues. Per germline, CDR1 SGHAT and CDR2 FQDESV (reference sequence). V lost 2 bases to trimming and J lost 8 bases, with 16 bases between them. CDR3 sequence (DNA): TGTGCCAGCAGCTTAAGCCGGCTAGTAATCGATGAGCAGTTCTTC. Its translation is CASSLSRLVIDEQFF.

The chain links TRBV7-3 to TRBJ2-1, with D possibly matching TRBD2 (5 bases). The CDR3 extends over 13 amino acids. Germline V gene lookup returns CDR1 SGHTA and CDR2 FQGTGA. V lost 5 bases and J 7 bases, leaving 12 bases between the germline ends. CDR3 region: CASSRGKENEQFF. In DNA, the CDR3 is TGTGCCAGCAGCCGGGGAAAGGAGAATGAGCAGTTCTTC.

This clonotype has more than one count but fewer than ten. V and J are TRBV30 and TRBJ2-2, with a tentative D call TRBD1 (6 bases). Germline V gene sequence: CDR1 GTSNPN, CDR2 SVGIG (reference sequence). V was shortened by 4 bases and J by 5 bases, with 17 bases between the two germline ends. This CDR3 has 15 residues. CDR3 sequence (DNA): TGTGCCTGGACCCGTGGGACACGGATGACCGGGGAGCTGTTTTTT. This translates into CAWTRGTRMTGELFF.

This clonotype was found a few times. The chain has TRBV24-1 and TRBJ2-1; D not resolved. This CDR3 has 13 residues. V was clipped by 4 bases and J by 8 bases, with 11 bases between them. Germline loops: CDR1 KGHDR, CDR2 SFDVKD. CDR3 in amino acids: CATSENVWDEQFF. CDR3 in DNA: TGTGCCACCAGTGAAAATGTTTGGGATGAGCAGTTCTTC.